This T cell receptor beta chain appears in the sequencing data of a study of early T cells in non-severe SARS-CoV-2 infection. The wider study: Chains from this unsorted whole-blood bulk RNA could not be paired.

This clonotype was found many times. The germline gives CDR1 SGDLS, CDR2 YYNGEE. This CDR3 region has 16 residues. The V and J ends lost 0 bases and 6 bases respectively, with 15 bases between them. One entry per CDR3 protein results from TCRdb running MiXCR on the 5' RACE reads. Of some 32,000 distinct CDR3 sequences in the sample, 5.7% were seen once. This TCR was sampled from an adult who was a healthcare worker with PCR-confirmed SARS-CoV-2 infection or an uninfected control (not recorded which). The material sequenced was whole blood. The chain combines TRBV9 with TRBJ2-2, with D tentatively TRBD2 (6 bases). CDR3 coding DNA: TGTGCCAGCAGCGTAGAATCGGGAGTGGGTCCCGGGGAGCTGTTTTTT. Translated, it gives CASSVESGVGPGELFF.